The entry below describes one TCR beta chain. Looked up from germline, CDR1 is LGHNA and CDR2 is YSLEER. Trimming stripped 0 bases from V and 0 bases from J, with 9 bases between. This CDR3 comprises 15 residues. The source of the sample is a study of shared clonotypes between healthy human individuals. Cells designated naive CD8 were CD45RO-negative and were positively selected for CCR7, with terminally differentiated effector memory CD45RA+ cells excluded. The table came from immunoSEQ multiplex PCR; TCRdb's copy has only in-frame clones and leaves some out. The table includes roughly 2,000,000 clones, about 95% detected once.

Source material: naive CD8+ T cells sorted from blood. The chain joins TRBV4-3 to TRBJ2-7, with unresolved D. This receptor was obtained from a man younger than 30 in good health. The CDR3 region is CASSQDPEVSYEQYF. CDR3 sequence (DNA): TGCGCCAGCAGCCAAGATCCTGAGGTCTCCTACGAGCAGTACTTC.